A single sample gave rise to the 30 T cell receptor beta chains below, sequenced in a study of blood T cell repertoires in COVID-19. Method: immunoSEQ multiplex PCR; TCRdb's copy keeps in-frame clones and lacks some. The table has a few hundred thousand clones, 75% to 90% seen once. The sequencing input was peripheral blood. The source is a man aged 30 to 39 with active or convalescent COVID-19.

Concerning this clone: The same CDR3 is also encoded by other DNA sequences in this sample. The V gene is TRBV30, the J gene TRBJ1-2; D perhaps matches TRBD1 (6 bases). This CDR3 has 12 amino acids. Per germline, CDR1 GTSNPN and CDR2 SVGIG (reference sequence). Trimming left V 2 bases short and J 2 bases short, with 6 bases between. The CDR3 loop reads CAWSTGNYGYTF. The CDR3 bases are TGTGCCTGGAGTACAGGGAACTATGGCTACACCTTC.

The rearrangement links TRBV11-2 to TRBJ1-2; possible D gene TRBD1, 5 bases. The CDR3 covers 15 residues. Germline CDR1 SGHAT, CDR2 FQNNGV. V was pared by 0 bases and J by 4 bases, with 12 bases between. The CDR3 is CASSLERDRGYGYTF. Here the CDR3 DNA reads TGTGCCAGCAGCTTAGAACGAGATAGGGGCTATGGCTACACCTTC.

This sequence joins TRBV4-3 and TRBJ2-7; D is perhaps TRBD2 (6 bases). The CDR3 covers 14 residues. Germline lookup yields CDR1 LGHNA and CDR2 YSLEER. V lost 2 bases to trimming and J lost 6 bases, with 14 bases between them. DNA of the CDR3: TGCGCCAGCAGCCAATTAGTCGGGGGAGCCGAGCAGTACTTC. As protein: CASSQLVGGAEQYF.

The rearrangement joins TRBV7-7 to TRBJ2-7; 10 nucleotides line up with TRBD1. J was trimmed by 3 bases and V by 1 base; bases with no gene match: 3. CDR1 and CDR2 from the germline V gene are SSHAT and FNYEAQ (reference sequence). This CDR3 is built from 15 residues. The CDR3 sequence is CASSLGTGGVYEQYF. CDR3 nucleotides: TGTGCCAGCAGCTTAGGGACAGGGGGGGTCTACGAGCAGTACTTC.

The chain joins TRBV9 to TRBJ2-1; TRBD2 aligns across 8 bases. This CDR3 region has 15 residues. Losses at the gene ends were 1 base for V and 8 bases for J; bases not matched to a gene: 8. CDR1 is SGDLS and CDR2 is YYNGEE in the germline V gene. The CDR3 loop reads CASSVWSGGMDEQFF. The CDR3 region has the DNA TGTGCCAGCAGCGTATGGAGCGGGGGTATGGATGAGCAGTTCTTC.

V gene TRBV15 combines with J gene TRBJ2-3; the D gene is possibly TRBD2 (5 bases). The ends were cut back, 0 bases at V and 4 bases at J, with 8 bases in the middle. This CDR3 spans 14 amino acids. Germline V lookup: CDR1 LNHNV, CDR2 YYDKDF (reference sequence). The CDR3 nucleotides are TGTGCCACCAGCAGAGATCAAGCGGCAGATACGCAGTATTTT. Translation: CATSRDQAADTQYF.

CDR3 protein: CASSDRVNQPQHF. CDR3 nucleotide sequence: TGTGCCAGCAGTGACAGGGTCAATCAGCCCCAGCATTTT. V gene TRBV25-1 combines with J gene TRBJ1-5; D may be TRBD1 (5 bases). Trimming stripped 3 bases from V and 3 bases from J, with 6 bases between. The germline gives CDR1 MGHDK, CDR2 SYGVNS. The CDR3 is 13 amino acids.

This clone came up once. CDR3 region: CSVDSGLGMLETQYF. The CDR3 DNA reads TGCAGCGTTGATTCTGGGCTCGGGATGTTGGAGACCCAGTACTTC. The chain uses TRBV29-1 and TRBJ2-5, with D maybe TRBD2 (5 bases). Trimming removed 3 bases at V and 5 bases at J, with 19 bases between. CDR3 length equals 15 residues. In germline, CDR1 is SQVTM, CDR2 ANQGSEA.

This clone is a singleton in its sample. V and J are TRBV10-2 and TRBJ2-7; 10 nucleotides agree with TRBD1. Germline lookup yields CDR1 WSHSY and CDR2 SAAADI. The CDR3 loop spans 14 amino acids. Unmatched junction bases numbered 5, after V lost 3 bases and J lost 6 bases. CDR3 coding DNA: TGCGCCAGCAGTGACCCGGACAGGGGGGGCGAGCAGTACTTC. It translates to CASSDPDRGGEQYF.

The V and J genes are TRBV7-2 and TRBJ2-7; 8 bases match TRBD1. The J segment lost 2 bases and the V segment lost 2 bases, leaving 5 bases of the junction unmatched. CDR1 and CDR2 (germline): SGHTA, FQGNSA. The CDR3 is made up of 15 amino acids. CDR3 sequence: CASSLSGQGTYEQYF. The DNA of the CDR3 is TGTGCCAGCAGCTTATCAGGACAGGGAACCTACGAGCAGTACTTC.

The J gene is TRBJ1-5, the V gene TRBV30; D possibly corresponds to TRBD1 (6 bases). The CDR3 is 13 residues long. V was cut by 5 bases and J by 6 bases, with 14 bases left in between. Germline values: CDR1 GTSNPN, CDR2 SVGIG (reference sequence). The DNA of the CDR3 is TGTGCCTGGTCCCAGGGGCCTTCTCAGCCCCAGCATTTT. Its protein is CAWSQGPSQPQHF.

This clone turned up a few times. In nucleotides, the CDR3 is TGTGCCAGTAGAACAGACCCGATCTGGGACACTGAAGCTTTCTTT. This gives the protein CASRTDPIWDTEAFF. The V and J genes are TRBV19 and TRBJ1-1; D remains unclear. The V end lost 6 bases, the J end lost 3 bases, and 17 bases lay between the germline ends. Germline loops: CDR1 LNHDA, CDR2 SQIVND (reference sequence). The CDR3 consists of 15 residues.

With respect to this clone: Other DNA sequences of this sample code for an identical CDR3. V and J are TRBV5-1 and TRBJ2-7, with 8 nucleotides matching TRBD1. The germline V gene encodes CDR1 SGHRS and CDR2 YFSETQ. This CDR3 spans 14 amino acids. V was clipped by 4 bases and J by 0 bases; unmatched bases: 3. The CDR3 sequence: CASSPTGGSYEQYF. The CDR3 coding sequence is TGCGCCAGCAGCCCCACAGGGGGCTCCTACGAGCAGTACTTC.

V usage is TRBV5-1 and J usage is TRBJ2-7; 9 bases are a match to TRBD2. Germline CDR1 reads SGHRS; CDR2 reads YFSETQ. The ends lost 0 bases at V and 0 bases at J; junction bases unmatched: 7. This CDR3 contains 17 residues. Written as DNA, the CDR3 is TGCGCCAGCAGCTTGGCTCTAGCGGGGTTCGGCTCCTACGAGCAGTACTTC. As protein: CASSLALAGFGSYEQYF.

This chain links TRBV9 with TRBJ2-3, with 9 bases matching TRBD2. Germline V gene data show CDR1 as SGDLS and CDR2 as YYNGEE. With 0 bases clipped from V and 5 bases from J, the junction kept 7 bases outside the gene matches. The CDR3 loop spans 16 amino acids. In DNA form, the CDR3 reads TGTGCCAGCAGCGTAGTAAGCGGGGGGTATGGAGATACGCAGTATTTT. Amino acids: CASSVVSGGYGDTQYF.

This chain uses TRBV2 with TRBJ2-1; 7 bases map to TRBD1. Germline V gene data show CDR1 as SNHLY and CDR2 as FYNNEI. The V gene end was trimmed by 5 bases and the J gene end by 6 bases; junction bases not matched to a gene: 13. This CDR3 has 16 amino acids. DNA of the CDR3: TGTGCCAGCAGTAAATACTCCGGGACAGTGAGCAATGAGCAGTTCTTC. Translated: CASSKYSGTVSNEQFF. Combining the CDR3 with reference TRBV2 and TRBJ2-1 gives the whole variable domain EPEVTQTPSHQVTQMGQEVILRCVPISNHLYFYWYRQILGQKVEFLVSFYNNEISEKSEIFDDQFSVERPDGSNFTLKIRSTKLEDSAMYFCASSKYSGTVSNEQFFGPGTRLTVL.

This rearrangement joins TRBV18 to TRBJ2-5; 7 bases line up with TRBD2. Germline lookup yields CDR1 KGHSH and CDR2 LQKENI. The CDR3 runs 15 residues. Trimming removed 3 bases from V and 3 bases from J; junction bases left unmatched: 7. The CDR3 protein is CASSPSARGEETQYF. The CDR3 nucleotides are TGTGCCAGCTCACCTTCAGCTCGGGGGGAAGAGACCCAGTACTTC.

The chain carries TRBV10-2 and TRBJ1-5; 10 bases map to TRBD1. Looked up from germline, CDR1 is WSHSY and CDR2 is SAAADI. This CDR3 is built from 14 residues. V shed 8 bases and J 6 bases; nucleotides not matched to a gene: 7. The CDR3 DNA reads TGCGCCAGCCGGACAGGGGGTGAGGGTCAGCCCCAGCATTTT. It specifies CASRTGGEGQPQHF.

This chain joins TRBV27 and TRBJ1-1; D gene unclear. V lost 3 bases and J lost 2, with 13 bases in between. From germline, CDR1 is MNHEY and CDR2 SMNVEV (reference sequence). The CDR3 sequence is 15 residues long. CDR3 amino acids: CASSFFASVNTEAFF. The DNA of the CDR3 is TGTGCCAGCAGTTTTTTTGCGTCGGTTAACACTGAAGCTTTCTTT.

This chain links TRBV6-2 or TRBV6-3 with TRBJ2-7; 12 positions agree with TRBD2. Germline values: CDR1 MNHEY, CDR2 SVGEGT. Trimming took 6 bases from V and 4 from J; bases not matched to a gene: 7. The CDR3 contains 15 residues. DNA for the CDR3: TGTGCCAGCAGCGAACCTGGACTAGCGGGGTACGAGCAGTACTTC. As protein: CASSEPGLAGYEQYF.

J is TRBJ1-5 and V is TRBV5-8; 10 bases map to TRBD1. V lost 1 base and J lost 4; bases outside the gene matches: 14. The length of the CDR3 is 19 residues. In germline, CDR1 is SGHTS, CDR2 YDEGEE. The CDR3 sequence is CASSLFRGRGQGSNQPQHF. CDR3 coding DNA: TGTGCCAGCAGCTTGTTTCGTGGGAGGGGACAGGGGTCAAATCAGCCCCAGCATTTT. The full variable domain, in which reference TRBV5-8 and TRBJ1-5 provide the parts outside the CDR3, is EAGVTQSPTHLIKTRGQQATLRCSPISGHTSVYWYQQALGLGLQFLLWYDEGEERNRGNFPPRFSGRQFPNYSSELNVNALELEDSALYLCASSLFRGRGQGSNQPQHFGDGTRLSIL.

The CDR3 reads CASRQEGTEAFF. CDR3 in DNA: TGTGCCAGTAGACAGGAAGGCACTGAAGCTTTCTTT. The chain joins TRBV19 to TRBJ1-1, with TRBD1 as a possible D gene (5 bases). Germline V lookup: CDR1 LNHDA, CDR2 SQIVND (reference sequence). Trimming took off 6 bases at V and 4 bases at J, with 9 bases between the two ends. The CDR3 runs to 12 residues.

CDR3 bases: TGTGCCAGCAGTAGCTCGACTGAAGCTTTCTTT. It encodes CASSSSTEAFF. The chain has TRBV27 and TRBJ1-1; D is unresolved. CDR3 length: 11 amino acids. Per the germline V gene, CDR1 is MNHEY and CDR2 is SMNVEV (reference sequence). V was clipped by 5 bases and J by 5 bases, with 6 bases between them.

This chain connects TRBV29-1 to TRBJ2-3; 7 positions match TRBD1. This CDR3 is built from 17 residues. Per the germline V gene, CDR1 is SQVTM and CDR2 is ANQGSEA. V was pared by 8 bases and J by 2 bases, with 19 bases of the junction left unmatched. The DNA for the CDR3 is TGCAGCTTCTGGGGGCGGGCGTTCGGGACAGCCACAGATACGCAGTATTTT. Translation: CSFWGRAFGTATDTQYF.

Here the CDR3 DNA reads TGTGCCACCAGCGGGGGACAGGGGGTCCTCTATGGCTACACCTTC. Its protein product is CATSGGQGVLYGYTF. The chain has TRBV15 and TRBJ1-2; TRBD1 matches at 11 bases. CDR1 is LNHNV and CDR2 is YYDKDF in the germline V gene (reference sequence). This CDR3 comprises 15 residues. V shed 5 bases, J shed 4 bases, and the junction held 6 bases outside the gene matches.

This CDR3 is CASSQKNRGLYGYTF. CDR3 in DNA: TGCGCCAGCAGTCAAAAAAACAGGGGGCTTTATGGCTACACCTTC. This chain links TRBV23-1 with TRBJ1-2, with TRBD1 identical over 9 bases. TRBV23-1 is an ORF, with its function uncertain. This CDR3 comprises 15 residues. The junction had 6 bases not matched to a gene; V was cut back by 2 bases and J by 5 bases.

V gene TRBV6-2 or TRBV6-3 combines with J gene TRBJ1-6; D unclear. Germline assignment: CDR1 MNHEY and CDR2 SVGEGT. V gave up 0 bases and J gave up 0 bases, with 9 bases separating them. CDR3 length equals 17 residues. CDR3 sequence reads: CASSYSAVSSYNSPLHF. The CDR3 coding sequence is TGTGCCAGCAGTTACTCGGCCGTCAGCTCCTATAATTCACCCCTCCACTTT.

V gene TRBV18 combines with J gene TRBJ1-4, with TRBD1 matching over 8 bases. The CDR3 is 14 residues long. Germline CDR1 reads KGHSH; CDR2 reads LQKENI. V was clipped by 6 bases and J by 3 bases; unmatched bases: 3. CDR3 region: CASSPRGPNEKLFF. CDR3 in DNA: TGTGCCAGCTCCCCCAGGGGGCCTAATGAAAAACTGTTTTTT.

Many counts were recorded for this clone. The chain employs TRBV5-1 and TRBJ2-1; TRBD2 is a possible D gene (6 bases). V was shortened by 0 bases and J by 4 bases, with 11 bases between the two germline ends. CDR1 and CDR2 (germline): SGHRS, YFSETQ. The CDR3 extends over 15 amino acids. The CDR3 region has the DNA TGCGCCAGCAGCTTGGATGGCGGGGCTTACAATGAGCAGTTCTTC. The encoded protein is CASSLDGGAYNEQFF.

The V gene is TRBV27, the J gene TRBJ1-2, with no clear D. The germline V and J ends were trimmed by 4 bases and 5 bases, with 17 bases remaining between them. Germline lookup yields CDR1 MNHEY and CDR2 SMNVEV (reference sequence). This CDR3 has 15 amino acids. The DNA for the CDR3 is TGTGCCAGCAGTTCCCAATCAGGCCTTCGTTATGGCTACACCTTC. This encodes CASSSQSGLRYGYTF.